This T cell receptor (beta chain) was sequenced for a study of T cells after yellow fever vaccination. TCRdb ran MiXCR on the 5' RACE reads and lists one entry per CDR3 protein. The data contain about 120,000 distinct CDR3 sequences, approximately 16% of them seen just once; the ten biggest clones take up 43%. The CDR3 has 17 residues. The ends lost 2 bases at V and 5 bases at J; junction bases unmatched: 10. Germline V gene lookup returns CDR1 SGHTA and CDR2 FQGTGA. This chain connects TRBV7-3 to TRBJ2-1, with 9 bases fitting TRBD1. The starting material was CD8+ T cells sorted from PBMCs, obtained 5 days after the yellow fever booster vaccination. This TCR came from a man in his late teens or twenties who received the YFV17D yellow fever vaccine. The DNA for the CDR3 is TGTGCCAGCAGCTTACAGCCCGGGACAGGGATGCACAATGAGCAGTTCTTC. This translates into CASSLQPGTGMHNEQFF.